A selection of T cell receptor beta chains follows, all from one sample in a study of cytomegalovirus exposure and HLA in healthy donors. Method: immunoSEQ multiplex PCR; TCRdb's copy keeps in-frame clones and lacks some. The sample yields around 150,000 clones, approximately 75% seen once. Sample: PBMCs. The receptor set was obtained from a male donor in good health and CMV-seronegative. Both conserved end residues are part of each CDR3. The order of the fields is D gene, V gene, clone size, J gene, CDR3 protein, CDR3 DNA. The D gene is left open where the match is weak. Rows give clone size only sometimes, using once, few, many, or a class for an expanded clone.

d_gene: TRBD1; v_gene: TRBV7-8; abundance: -; j_gene: TRBJ2-2; CDR3aa: CASSSGHDRGTGELFF; CDR3nt: TGTGCCAGCAGCTCCGGCCACGACAGGGGCACCGGGGAGCTGTTTTTT
d_gene: TRBD2; v_gene: TRBV5-1; abundance: -; j_gene: TRBJ2-1; CDR3aa: CASSPRTSGGYNEQFF; CDR3nt: TGCGCCAGCAGCCCGCGGACTAGCGGGGGCTACAATGAGCAGTTCTTC
d_gene: -; v_gene: TRBV2; abundance: -; j_gene: TRBJ1-4; CDR3aa: CASSGGRGVEKLFF; CDR3nt: TGTGCCAGCAGCGGAGGCAGGGGCGTTGAAAAACTGTTTTTT
d_gene: TRBD1; v_gene: TRBV27; abundance: -; j_gene: TRBJ2-7; CDR3aa: CASSLRQGSHEQYF; CDR3nt: TGTGCCAGCAGTCTCCGACAGGGGTCCCACGAGCAGTACTTC
d_gene: -; v_gene: TRBV7-2; abundance: -; j_gene: TRBJ1-6; CDR3aa: CASSWGQHSPLHF; CDR3nt: TGTGCCAGCAGTTGGGGACAACATTCACCCCTCCACTTT
d_gene: TRBD1; v_gene: TRBV11-3; abundance: -; j_gene: TRBJ1-2; CDR3aa: CASSARQGNGYTF; CDR3nt: TGTGCCAGCAGCGCCCGACAGGGTAATGGCTACACCTTC
d_gene: -; v_gene: TRBV7-9; abundance: -; j_gene: TRBJ2-1; CDR3aa: CASSSGLLPANEQFF; CDR3nt: TGTGCCAGCAGCTCGGGACTCCTTCCGGCCAATGAGCAGTTCTTC
d_gene: TRBD2; v_gene: TRBV7-2; abundance: -; j_gene: TRBJ2-5; CDR3aa: CASSSPRSGGETQYF; CDR3nt: TGTGCCAGCAGCTCACCAAGGAGCGGGGGAGAGACCCAGTACTTC
d_gene: TRBD2; v_gene: TRBV19; abundance: -; j_gene: TRBJ2-2; CDR3aa: CASSTGLAEGGYTGELFF; CDR3nt: TGTGCCAGTAGTACGGGACTAGCGGAGGGAGGGTACACCGGGGAGCTGTTTTTT
d_gene: -; v_gene: TRBV30; abundance: -; j_gene: TRBJ1-6; CDR3aa: CAWGPGGLHF; CDR3nt: TGTGCCTGGGGTCCCGGGGGCCTCCACTTT
d_gene: TRBD1; v_gene: TRBV7-2; abundance: -; j_gene: TRBJ1-2; CDR3aa: CASSPGQGAGYGYTF; CDR3nt: TGTGCCAGCAGCCCCGGACAGGGGGCGGGCTATGGCTACACCTTC
d_gene: -; v_gene: TRBV29-1; abundance: -; j_gene: TRBJ2-1; CDR3aa: CSVERSPGGNEQFF; CDR3nt: TGCAGCGTTGAAAGGTCGCCCGGGGGCAATGAGCAGTTCTTC
d_gene: -; v_gene: TRBV6-5; abundance: -; j_gene: TRBJ2-1; CDR3aa: CASSPGFSYNEQFF; CDR3nt: TGTGCCAGCAGCCCGGGTTTCTCCTACAATGAGCAGTTCTTC
d_gene: TRBD1; v_gene: TRBV25-1; abundance: once; j_gene: TRBJ1-6; CDR3aa: CASRDRGSSPLHF; CDR3nt: TGTGCCAGCAGGGACAGGGGAAGCTCACCCCTCCACTTT
d_gene: -; v_gene: TRBV10-1; abundance: -; j_gene: TRBJ2-5; CDR3aa: CASSETSRVPQYF; CDR3nt: TGCGCCAGCAGTGAGACCTCCAGGGTGCCCCAGTACTTC
d_gene: TRBD1; v_gene: TRBV6-5; abundance: few; j_gene: TRBJ2-2; CDR3aa: CASRTGTGVTGELFF; CDR3nt: TGTGCCAGCAGGACCGGGACAGGGGTCACCGGGGAGCTGTTTTTT
d_gene: TRBD2; v_gene: TRBV7-9; abundance: few; j_gene: TRBJ2-1; CDR3aa: CASSERGVSYNEQFF; CDR3nt: TGTGCCAGCAGCGAGCGGGGAGTCTCCTACAATGAGCAGTTCTTC
d_gene: -; v_gene: TRBV7-2; abundance: -; j_gene: TRBJ2-2; CDR3aa: CASSRGHANTGELFF; CDR3nt: TGTGCCAGCAGCCGGGGACATGCGAACACCGGGGAGCTGTTTTTT
d_gene: TRBD1; v_gene: TRBV6-5; abundance: -; j_gene: TRBJ1-1; CDR3aa: CASSFPGQGNTEAFF; CDR3nt: TGTGCCAGCAGTTTCCCGGGACAGGGTAACACTGAAGCTTTCTTT
d_gene: -; v_gene: TRBV7-6; abundance: -; j_gene: TRBJ1-2; CDR3aa: CASSLASIVTIGGYTF; CDR3nt: TGTGCCAGCAGCTTAGCGTCGATAGTCACTATTGGTGGCTACACCTTC
d_gene: TRBD2; v_gene: TRBV5-5; abundance: -; j_gene: TRBJ2-5; CDR3aa: CASSSFARGEETQYF; CDR3nt: TGTGCCAGCAGCTCATTCGCTCGGGGGGAAGAGACCCAGTACTTC
d_gene: -; v_gene: TRBV9; abundance: -; j_gene: TRBJ1-3; CDR3aa: CASSVATQFSGNTIYF; CDR3nt: TGTGCCAGCAGCGTAGCGACTCAGTTCTCTGGAAACACCATATATTTT
d_gene: TRBD1; v_gene: TRBV7-8; abundance: -; j_gene: TRBJ2-7; CDR3aa: CASSSGQGAGEQYF; CDR3nt: TGTGCCAGCAGCTCAGGACAGGGGGCGGGCGAGCAGTACTTC
d_gene: -; v_gene: TRBV29-1; abundance: -; j_gene: TRBJ1-1; CDR3aa: CSAAQGYTEAFF; CDR3nt: TGCAGCGCCGCTCAGGGGTACACTGAAGCTTTCTTT